The 14 T cell receptor beta chains below come from one sample, sequenced in a study of control samples from healthy donors and cancer patients (dated by TCRdb to 2020 to 2021). Preparation of the library involved the immunoSEQ multiplex PCR assay. Here the immuneACCESS table is served through TCRdb, limited to in-frame sequences with V and J called. Missing clones are a known gap in these copies; in checked studies unresolved V genes cover under half, and the rest lacks a known reason. The sample table contains some 410,000 clones; only one count was recorded for roughly 90% of them. The ten largest clones take up 5.5% to 8% of the sample. The sample was PBMCs. The origin of the receptors is a man aged 35 to 55 with head and neck cancer.

This clone was detected ten times or more. The genes are TRBV19 and TRBJ1-5; the match to TRBD1 covers 9 bases. Unmatched junction bases numbered 7, after V lost 7 bases and J lost 6 bases. The CDR3 is 14 amino acids. Germline loops: CDR1 LNHDA, CDR2 SQIVND (reference sequence). DNA for the CDR3: TGTGCCAGTAACGGACAGGGGATTAGTCAGCCCCAGCATTTT. Encoded protein: CASNGQGISQPQHF.

This CDR3 is CSVSGGHEQYF. The CDR3, as DNA: TGCAGCGTTTCCGGGGGCCACGAGCAGTACTTC. The gene calls are TRBV29-1 and TRBJ2-7; D might be TRBD1 or TRBD2, each matching 6 bases. CDR1 is SQVTM and CDR2 is ANQGSEA in the germline V gene. V lost 5 bases and J lost 5, with 10 bases in between. This CDR3 is built from 11 residues.

For this clone: Different DNA sequences within this sample yield the same CDR3. The gene calls are TRBV10-3 and TRBJ2-5, with D unresolved. V was pared by 3 bases and J by 4 bases, with 3 bases between. Per the germline V gene, CDR1 is ENHRY and CDR2 is SYGVKD. The CDR3 length is 11 residues. The CDR3 sequence is CAISEGETQYF. The CDR3 DNA reads as TGTGCCATCAGTGAAGGAGAGACCCAGTACTTC.

The chain joins TRBV14 to TRBJ1-6; D possibly corresponds to TRBD1 (5 bases). CDR1 and CDR2 (germline): SGHDN, FVKESK. With 1 base removed from V and 7 bases from J, the gap between germline ends came to 17 bases. The CDR3 sequence is 17 residues long. The CDR3 reads CASSQGRGGASNSPLHF. In nucleotides, the CDR3 is TGTGCCAGCAGCCAAGGAAGGGGAGGAGCTAGCAATTCACCCCTCCACTTT.

This clone was observed a few times. The J gene is TRBJ1-1, the V gene TRBV12-3 or TRBV12-4; possible D gene TRBD1, 6 bases. V was trimmed by 5 bases and J by 8 bases, leaving 12 bases between them. The CDR3 has 12 residues. In DNA, the CDR3 is TGTGCCAGCAGTCAACTCGACAGGGAAGCTTTCTTT. Translation gives CASSQLDREAFF.

CDR3 coding DNA: TGTGCCAGCTCACCACCCGGTCCGGCAGAGCCCCAGCATTTT. Its protein product is CASSPPGPAEPQHF. The genes are TRBV18 and TRBJ1-5, with unresolved D. The CDR3 has 14 amino acids. Germline CDR1 KGHSH, CDR2 LQKENI. V lost 0 bases and J lost 8, with 11 bases in between.

This sequence joins TRBV7-3 and TRBJ2-3; TRBD1 agrees at 8 bases. CDR1 is SGHTA and CDR2 is FQGTGA in the germline V gene. V shed 4 bases, J shed 3 bases, and the junction held 6 bases outside the gene matches. The CDR3 is made up of 15 amino acids. CDR3 DNA sequence: TGTGCCAGCAGCTCCACAGGGGGGACGACAGATACGCAGTATTTT. It translates to CASSSTGGTTDTQYF.

V usage is TRBV7-9 and J usage is TRBJ2-7, with D unresolved. The ends were cut back, 2 bases at V and 6 bases at J, with 8 bases in the middle. Looked up from germline, CDR1 is SEHNR and CDR2 is FQNEAQ (reference sequence). This CDR3 spans 12 amino acids. CDR3 amino acids: CASSLHQVEQYF. Here the CDR3 DNA reads TGTGCCAGCAGCTTACATCAGGTCGAGCAGTACTTC.

This chain uses TRBV29-1 with TRBJ2-5; 8 bases agree with TRBD1. This CDR3 has 12 amino acids. Unmatched junction bases numbered 2, after V lost 7 bases and J lost 1 base. In germline, CDR1 is SQVTM, CDR2 ANQGSEA. CDR3: CSGQGPQETQYF. CDR3 nucleotides: TGCAGCGGACAGGGGCCCCAAGAGACCCAGTACTTC.

The V and J genes are TRBV18 and TRBJ1-6; D unresolved. Deletions cut 5 bases from V and 7 bases from J, with 21 bases between. Germline CDR1 reads KGHSH; CDR2 reads LQKENI. The length of the CDR3 is 17 residues. CDR3 nucleotide sequence: TGTGCCAGCTCAAGTCTTCCCTCAAATCGTATCAATTCACCCCTCCACTTT. Its translation is CASSSLPSNRINSPLHF.

The chain links TRBV9 to TRBJ1-2; no firm D call. Germline values: CDR1 SGDLS, CDR2 YYNGEE. The CDR3 length is 15 residues. With 0 bases removed from V and 6 bases from J, the gap between germline ends came to 15 bases. This chain's CDR3 is CASSVAATAYDGYTF. In DNA form, the CDR3 reads TGTGCCAGCAGCGTAGCTGCAACAGCCTATGATGGCTACACCTTC.

The chain couples TRBV10-1 to TRBJ1-4; TRBD1 might be the D (5 bases). This CDR3 has 16 residues. Germline CDR1 WNHNN, CDR2 SYGVQD (reference sequence). Trimming stripped 0 bases from V and 9 bases from J, with 17 bases between. The CDR3 reads CASSESRGRRGKKLFF. The CDR3 bases are TGCGCCAGCAGTGAGTCTAGGGGTCGAAGAGGAAAAAAACTGTTTTTT.

In its sample, this clone was seen many times. This chain uses TRBV19 with TRBJ1-1; 8 positions match TRBD1. From germline, CDR1 is LNHDA and CDR2 SQIVND (reference sequence). The CDR3 length is 15 residues. After removal of 4 bases from V and 0 bases from J, the junction contained 4 bases not matched to a gene. The CDR3 spells CASSTWTGLNTEAFF. DNA for the CDR3: TGTGCCAGTAGTACGTGGACAGGGTTGAACACTGAAGCTTTCTTT.

This rearrangement joins TRBV27 to TRBJ2-7; possibly TRBD1 for D (6 bases). This CDR3 spans 18 amino acids. Germline loops: CDR1 MNHEY, CDR2 SMNVEV (reference sequence). V lost 0 bases to trimming and J lost 0 bases, with 18 bases between them. The CDR3 is CASSLSASGTYLSYEQYF. Here the CDR3 DNA reads TGTGCCAGCAGTTTATCGGCCTCCGGGACATACCTCTCCTACGAGCAGTACTTC.